One and the same sample provided the 16 T cell receptor beta chains below, sequenced in a study of control samples from healthy donors and cancer patients. Clones were sequenced by immunoSEQ multiplex PCR, and TCRdb holds only the in-frame ones, with some missing. The sample records under 450,000 clones, 75% to 95% being singletons. Specimen: PBMCs. All receptors come from a man aged 40-55 years with head and neck cancer.

V usage is TRBV6-5 and J usage is TRBJ1-1, with TRBD1 matching 9 bases. The germline V gene encodes CDR1 MNHEY and CDR2 SVGAGI. The ends lost 6 bases at V and 1 base at J; junction bases unmatched: 6. This CDR3 is built from 15 residues. In DNA, the CDR3 is TGTGCCAGCAGCCCCGGGACAGGGTCGAACACTGAAGCTTTCTTT. It specifies CASSPGTGSNTEAFF.

The rearrangement uses TRBV28 and TRBJ2-7, with D possibly matching TRBD1 (5 bases). The CDR3 runs 13 residues. V was pared by 9 bases and J by 3 bases, with 15 bases between. Germline CDR1 is MDHEN and CDR2 is SYDVKM. The CDR3 sequence is CASTTANIYEQYF. The CDR3 DNA reads as TGTGCCAGTACGACAGCGAATATCTACGAGCAGTACTTC.

For this clone: Its ends do not fully match the called genes, so a read error is possible. The CDR3 DNA reads as TGCGCTACAGGGCAGGACACAGATACGCAGTATTTT. Translated, it gives CATGQDTDTQYF. This chain joins TRBV12-5 and TRBJ2-3; D perhaps matches TRBD1 (6 bases). This CDR3 contains 12 residues. CDR1 LGHNT and CDR2 FRNRAP come from the germline V gene.

The chain links TRBV4-3 to TRBJ2-7; D unclear. In germline, CDR1 is LGHNA, CDR2 YSLEER. Trimming removed 1 base at V and 4 bases at J, with 8 bases between. This CDR3 contains 13 residues. In DNA form, the CDR3 reads TGCGCCAGCAGCCAAGGCCCCCTTTACGAGCAGTACTTC. This codes for CASSQGPLYEQYF.

This chain connects TRBV9 to TRBJ2-1; 16 bases are shared with TRBD2. The CDR3 spans 18 residues. The J segment lost 9 bases and the V segment lost 3 bases, leaving 12 bases of the junction unmatched. CDR1 is SGDLS and CDR2 is YYNGEE in the germline V gene. The CDR3 sequence is CASSGTGTSGRAATEQFF. CDR3 DNA sequence: TGTGCCAGCAGCGGGACCGGGACTAGCGGGAGGGCCGCCACTGAGCAGTTCTTC.

V gene TRBV9 combines with J gene TRBJ2-1; D may be TRBD1 (9 bases). The CDR3 totals 16 residues. Germline CDR1 reads SGDLS; CDR2 reads YYNGEE. V was clipped by 4 bases and J by 8 bases, with 22 bases between them. This chain's CDR3 is CASSPHGGDRVHEQFF. As DNA, the CDR3 is TGTGCCAGCAGCCCCCACGGGGGGGACAGGGTCCATGAGCAGTTCTTC.

V and J are TRBV5-5 and TRBJ2-7; 9 bases align to TRBD1. Germline CDR1 and CDR2: SGHKS and YYEKEE (reference sequence). The CDR3 totals 14 residues. V trimming: 4 bases; J trimming: 3 bases; junction bases outside the gene matches: 5. CDR3 protein: CASSPTGGGYEQYF. CDR3 nucleotides: TGTGCCAGCAGCCCGACAGGGGGAGGCTACGAGCAGTACTTC. Full variable domain (rest looked up from reference TRBV5-5 and TRBJ2-7): DAGVTQSPTHLIKTRGQQVTLRCSPISGHKSVSWYQQVLGQGPQFIFQYYEKEERGRGNFPDRFSARQFPNYSSELNVNALLLGDSALYLCASSPTGGGYEQYFGPGTRLTVT.

The chain uses TRBV25-1 and TRBJ1-4; 7 bases are shared with TRBD1. With 2 bases clipped from V and 8 bases from J, the junction kept 8 bases outside the gene matches. The CDR3 has 15 residues. Germline values: CDR1 MGHDK, CDR2 SYGVNS. The CDR3 DNA reads as TGTGCCAGCAGTGAAATCGACAGGGAAGACGAAAAACTGTTTTTT. The encoded protein is CASSEIDREDEKLFF.

CDR3 in DNA: TGTGCCAGCAGCTTAAGGGGGGCCGGGGCAGATACGCAGTATTTT. Its translation is CASSLRGAGADTQYF. This sequence joins TRBV11-3 and TRBJ2-3; D possibly matches TRBD1 or TRBD2 (6 bases each). CDR1 and CDR2 (germline): SGHNT, YENEEA. The CDR3 sequence is 15 residues long. Trimming left V 2 bases short and J 4 bases short, with 13 bases between.

This sequence joins TRBV30 and TRBJ2-7; D remains unclear. Trimming cost V 2 bases and J 6 bases, with 11 bases left between them. CDR1 and CDR2 from the germline V gene are GTSNPN and SVGIG (reference sequence). The CDR3 extends over 12 amino acids. CDR3 protein: CAWSSLTPEQYF. CDR3 DNA sequence: TGTGCCTGGAGTAGTCTGACCCCCGAGCAGTACTTC.

This CDR3 reads CASSGKGNRRTEAFF. In DNA form, the CDR3 reads TGTGCCAGCAGTGGAAAAGGGAACAGACGCACTGAAGCTTTCTTT. The chain links TRBV25-1 to TRBJ1-1; D gene unclear. The CDR3 covers 15 residues. The germline V gene encodes CDR1 MGHDK and CDR2 SYGVNS. The V gene lost 4 bases and the J gene lost 4 bases, with 16 bases spanning the gap.

The chain carries TRBV6-5 and TRBJ1-1; D gene unclear. Looked up from germline, CDR1 is MNHEY and CDR2 is SVGAGI. This CDR3 spans 14 amino acids. The V gene lost 6 bases and the J gene lost 2 bases, with 13 bases spanning the gap. CDR3 in DNA: TGTGCCAGCAGACTTCTAACGGGAAACACTGAAGCTTTCTTT. It encodes CASRLLTGNTEAFF.

The chain is built from TRBV7-9 and TRBJ2-2; no clear D. This CDR3 is built from 17 residues. With 2 bases removed from V and 5 bases from J, the gap between germline ends came to 18 bases. The germline V gene encodes CDR1 SEHNR and CDR2 FQNEAQ (reference sequence). This CDR3 reads CASSLSRSNSLTGELFF. Here the CDR3 DNA reads TGTGCCAGCAGCTTATCCCGTAGTAATTCTTTGACCGGGGAGCTGTTTTTT.

The chain has TRBV18 and TRBJ2-6; no clear D gene. This CDR3 is 13 amino acids long. Germline CDR1 KGHSH, CDR2 LQKENI. V was shortened by 3 bases and J by 2 bases, with 2 bases between the two germline ends. The CDR3 DNA sequence: TGTGCCAGCTCACCCCCTGGGGCCAACGTCCTGACTTTC. Translated, it gives CASSPPGANVLTF.

To note about this clone: In the same sample, other DNA sequences code for this CDR3. The chain links TRBV5-6 to TRBJ1-4, with 9 bases identical to TRBD1. This CDR3 has 14 amino acids. Trimming at V came to 0 bases and at J to 7 bases, leaving 1 base not matched to a gene. Germline V gives CDR1 SGHDT, CDR2 YYEEEE. The CDR3 DNA sequence: TGTGCCAGCAGCTTGGGGGACAGGGTTGAAAAACTGTTTTTT. Residues: CASSLGDRVEKLFF.

On this clone: At one boundary the junction diverges from the germline segment, which might be a read error. V gene TRBV10-2 combines with J gene TRBJ2-7, with TRBD2 matching 16 bases. Germline loops: CDR1 WSHSY, CDR2 SAAADI. CDR3 length: 16 amino acids. The CDR3 DNA reads TGCGCCAGCAGTGAGTCCTCGGGACTAGCGGGAGGGCTCAGAGACTTC. This sequence encodes CASSESSGLAGGLRDF.